The next 27 T cell receptor beta chains were all read from a single sample in a study of cytomegalovirus exposure and HLA in healthy donors. 13 Jbeta primers and 60 Vbeta primers were used for the PCR. Clones were sequenced by immunoSEQ multiplex PCR, and TCRdb holds only the in-frame ones, with some missing. The sample lists 100,000 or so clones, 65% to 80% seen once, with more than 3% in the top ten. The sample taken for sequencing was PBMCs. The receptors stem from a woman aged 45-60 years in good health and CMV-seropositive.

The chain uses TRBV28 and TRBJ1-5; tentatively, D is TRBD1 (6 bases). V lost 6 bases, J lost 0 bases, and 12 bases lay in between. The CDR3 spans 15 residues. Germline values: CDR1 MDHEN, CDR2 SYDVKM. In DNA form, the CDR3 reads TGTGCCAGCAGCAAACGACAGGATAGCAATCAGCCCCAGCATTTT. Translating gives CASSKRQDSNQPQHF.

The chain couples TRBV15 to TRBJ1-5; D remains unclear. This CDR3 is 16 amino acids long. Germline loops: CDR1 LNHNV, CDR2 YYDKDF (reference sequence). The ends were cut back, 4 bases at V and 1 base at J, with 14 bases in the middle. The CDR3: CATSTNRGWSNQPQHF. DNA for the CDR3: TGTGCCACCAGCACAAATCGGGGTTGGAGCAATCAGCCCCAGCATTTT.

V usage is TRBV10-3 and J usage is TRBJ1-1; possible D gene TRBD1, 6 bases. The CDR3 has 14 amino acids. Germline CDR1 ENHRY, CDR2 SYGVKD. Trimming cost V 9 bases and J 1 base, with 15 bases left between them. The CDR3 nucleotides read TGTGCCATTAGGGACACCCCAAAGAACACTGAAGCTTTCTTT. Its translation is CAIRDTPKNTEAFF.

V usage is TRBV5-4 and J usage is TRBJ2-2; possible D gene TRBD2, 6 bases. The CDR3 length is 16 residues. The V gene's germline CDR1 is SGHNT and CDR2 YYREEE (reference sequence). V lost 7 bases to trimming and J lost 6 bases, with 22 bases between them. The CDR3 loop reads CASGTAGASSAGELFF. The DNA of the CDR3 is TGTGCCAGCGGGACTGCCGGGGCGTCCTCGGCCGGGGAGCTGTTTTTT.

This rearrangement joins TRBV5-6 to TRBJ2-1; TRBD1 is a possible D gene (6 bases). Germline V gene data show CDR1 as SGHDT and CDR2 as YYEEEE. Trimming pared 7 bases from V and 4 bases from J, leaving 12 bases between. This CDR3 is built from 13 residues. Written as DNA, the CDR3 is TGTGCCAGCTCGGACAGTGAGTACAATGAGCAGTTCTTC. This gives the protein CASSDSEYNEQFF.

V is TRBV27 and J is TRBJ1-1; the match to TRBD1 covers 9 bases. The germline V gene has CDR1 MNHEY and CDR2 SMNVEV (reference sequence). V gave up 5 bases and J gave up 4 bases; unmatched junction bases: 5. The CDR3 has 14 residues. DNA for the CDR3: TGTGCCAGCAGTCCGGGACAGGGATTCACTGAAGCTTTCTTT. Its translation is CASSPGQGFTEAFF.

The chain employs TRBV29-1 and TRBJ1-1; TRBD1 might be the D (6 bases). Germline V gene sequence: CDR1 SQVTM, CDR2 ANQGSEA. V lost 2 bases and J 9 bases, leaving 13 bases between the germline ends. The CDR3 has 12 residues. The CDR3 here is CSVEQTGRKAFF. The CDR3 bases are TGCAGCGTTGAACAGACAGGTAGGAAAGCTTTCTTT.

Only one count was recorded for this clone. This rearrangement joins TRBV4-2 to TRBJ1-1, with D hard to call. The CDR3 is 12 residues long. The V and J ends lost 4 bases and 11 bases respectively, with 14 bases between them. CDR1 and CDR2 from the germline V gene are LGHNA and YNFKEQ. This CDR3 reads CASSPGGAPAFF. The CDR3 nucleotides are TGTGCCAGCAGCCCCGGTGGAGCACCGGCTTTCTTT.

The rearrangement links TRBV7-8 to TRBJ2-5; 7 bases are shared with TRBD2. The J segment lost 4 bases and the V segment lost 11 bases, leaving 10 bases of the junction unmatched. This CDR3 has 13 residues. CDR1 is SGHVS and CDR2 is FQNEAQ in the germline V gene. The chain's CDR3 is CAAAGDGGETQYF. The CDR3 bases are TGTGCCGCCGCGGGGGACGGGGGAGAGACCCAGTACTTC.

The gene calls are TRBV4-1 and TRBJ1-1; 9 bases map to TRBD1. CDR1 and CDR2 (germline): MGHRA, YSYEKL. With 3 bases clipped from V and 5 bases from J, the junction kept 7 bases outside the gene matches. This CDR3 comprises 15 residues. Written as DNA, the CDR3 is TGCGCCAGCAGCCAGGTGGGGACAGGGACGACTGAAGCTTTCTTT. Protein product: CASSQVGTGTTEAFF.

About this clone itself: The sample holds other DNA sequences that translate to the same CDR3. The rearrangement joins TRBV5-1 to TRBJ1-1, with 7 bases lining up with TRBD1. Germline loops: CDR1 SGHRS, CDR2 YFSETQ. CDR3 length: 14 amino acids. The junction had 4 bases not matched to a gene; V was cut back by 5 bases and J by 0 bases. CDR3 protein: CASRQGPMNTEAFF. The CDR3 DNA reads as TGCGCCAGCAGACAGGGGCCTATGAACACTGAAGCTTTCTTT. The variable domain in full, with the rest retrieved from reference TRBV5-1 and TRBJ1-1, is KAGVTQTPRYLIKTRGQQVTLSCSPISGHRSVSWYQQTPGQGLQFLFEYFSETQRNKGNFPGRFSGRQFSNSRSEMNVSTLELGDSALYLCASRQGPMNTEAFFGQGTRLTVV.

This clone has a handful of counts. V and J are TRBV6-1 and TRBJ1-1; TRBD1 might be the D (5 bases). The CDR3 is 12 amino acids. Trimming pared 6 bases from V and 4 bases from J, leaving 9 bases between. Per germline, CDR1 MNHNS and CDR2 SASEGT. CDR3 sequence: CASRDRLTEAFF. The CDR3 DNA sequence: TGTGCCAGCAGAGACAGACTCACTGAAGCTTTCTTT.

This chain uses TRBV5-6 with TRBJ2-5; TRBD2 agrees at 8 bases. The CDR3 totals 17 residues. V lost 4 bases, J lost 5 bases, and 16 bases stayed unmatched. Per germline, CDR1 SGHDT and CDR2 YYEEEE. The CDR3 bases are TGTGCCAGCAGCAGCACAGTCAGCAGCGGGAGAATGGAGACCCAGTACTTC. Protein: CASSSTVSSGRMETQYF. The full variable domain, in which reference TRBV5-6 and TRBJ2-5 provide the parts outside the CDR3, is DAGVTQSPTHLIKTRGQQVTLRCSPKSGHDTVSWYQQALGQGPQFIFQYYEEEERQRGNFPDRFSGHQFPNYSSELNVNALLLGDSALYLCASSSTVSSGRMETQYFGPGTRLLVL.

This chain joins TRBV11-2 and TRBJ1-1; D is unresolved. This CDR3 spans 13 amino acids. Germline V gives CDR1 SGHAT, CDR2 FQNNGV. Trimming took off 5 bases at V and 1 base at J, with 8 bases between the two ends. The CDR3 DNA reads as TGTGCCAGCAGCCCTAGTGCGAACACTGAAGCTTTCTTT. This encodes CASSPSANTEAFF.

This chain links TRBV6-5 with TRBJ1-1, with 7 bases lining up with TRBD1. Germline V CDR1 and CDR2: MNHEY, SVGAGI. The CDR3 runs to 14 residues. With V trimmed by 5 bases and J by 1 base, 4 bases remained unmatched. The CDR3 DNA is TGTGCCAGCAGTCCGGGACAGAAGAACACTGAAGCTTTCTTT. This encodes CASSPGQKNTEAFF.

The chain employs TRBV7-3 and TRBJ2-2; no definite D call. Germline-derived CDR1 and CDR2 are SGHTA and FQGTGA. Between the trimmed V and J ends, which lost 6 bases and 4 bases, there was a span of 12 bases. This CDR3 contains 14 residues. CDR3 amino acids: CASRSPDFTGELFF. CDR3 in DNA: TGTGCCAGCAGGTCCCCAGACTTCACCGGGGAGCTGTTTTTT.

The CDR3, as DNA: TGTGCCAGCAGTTCACGGGATCCCACAGATACGCAGTATTTT. Translation gives CASSSRDPTDTQYF. The gene calls are TRBV7-6 and TRBJ2-3; a weak D match, TRBD2 (5 bases). Trimming pared 6 bases from V and 2 bases from J, leaving 12 bases between. The CDR3 length is 14 residues. The germline V gene encodes CDR1 SGHVS and CDR2 FNYEAQ.

The rearrangement uses TRBV15 and TRBJ2-3, with D perhaps TRBD1 (6 bases). Germline V gene data show CDR1 as LNHNV and CDR2 as YYDKDF (reference sequence). The CDR3 sequence is 16 residues long. Trimming stripped 9 bases from V and 4 bases from J, with 23 bases between. This CDR3 is CATRAPQGTTADTQYF. Here the CDR3 DNA reads TGTGCCACTAGGGCCCCACAGGGAACGACGGCAGATACGCAGTATTTT.

The rearrangement joins TRBV5-6 to TRBJ2-3; 8 positions agree with TRBD1. The ends lost 0 bases at V and 1 base at J; junction bases unmatched: 10. The CDR3 has 18 residues. Per the germline V gene, CDR1 is SGHDT and CDR2 is YYEEEE. Here the CDR3 reads CASSLVWTGKRGTDTQYF. DNA for the CDR3: TGTGCCAGCAGCTTGGTTTGGACAGGGAAGCGTGGCACAGATACGCAGTATTTT.

V gene TRBV11-2 combines with J gene TRBJ1-4; 8 bases fit TRBD1. The J segment lost 2 bases and the V segment lost 7 bases, leaving 9 bases of the junction unmatched. The CDR3 loop spans 16 amino acids. Germline V CDR1 and CDR2: SGHAT, FQNNGV. CDR3 sequence reads: CASTLDRGATNEKLFF. The CDR3 DNA reads TGTGCCAGCACCCTCGACAGGGGCGCTACTAATGAAAAACTGTTTTTT.

The chain employs TRBV7-9 and TRBJ1-1; the D gene is possibly TRBD1 (5 bases). V was clipped by 0 bases and J by 4 bases, with 18 bases between them. The CDR3 totals 17 residues. The V gene's germline CDR1 is SEHNR and CDR2 FQNEAQ (reference sequence). CDR3 nucleotides: TGTGCCAGCAGCTTAGCCTCCGGGGGGGGATGGGGCACTGAAGCTTTCTTT. Encoded protein: CASSLASGGGWGTEAFF.

This chain links TRBV7-3 with TRBJ1-5, with TRBD1 as a possible D gene (6 bases). V lost 1 base and J 16 bases, leaving 20 bases between the germline ends. Germline V CDR1 and CDR2: SGHTA, FQGTGA. The CDR3 totals 14 residues. The CDR3 reads CASSLRGGGSPIHF. CDR3 in DNA: TGTGCCAGCAGCTTAAGGGGAGGGGGAAGCCCCATACATTTT.

The genes are TRBV6-1 and TRBJ2-2; the D is unclear. Germline assignment: CDR1 MNHNS and CDR2 SASEGT. The CDR3 contains 14 residues. The V gene lost 7 bases and the J gene lost 3 bases, with 12 bases spanning the gap. Here the CDR3 DNA reads TGTGCCAGCACCTTGACTTGGGACACCGGGGAGCTGTTTTTT. Its translation: CASTLTWDTGELFF.

This chain joins TRBV6-1 and TRBJ2-2, with 8 bases fitting TRBD1. Germline V CDR1 and CDR2: MNHNS, SASEGT. Losses at the gene ends were 6 bases for V and 1 base for J; bases not matched to a gene: 4. The CDR3 totals 15 residues. The CDR3, as DNA: TGTGCCAGCAGACCCGGGACAGGGAACACCGGGGAGCTGTTTTTT. Amino acid sequence: CASRPGTGNTGELFF.

This clone has just one count. The chain employs TRBV27 and TRBJ2-3, with 10 bases that match TRBD1. Germline assignment: CDR1 MNHEY and CDR2 SMNVEV (reference sequence). The CDR3 loop spans 15 amino acids. V lost 7 bases, J lost 1 base, and 5 bases stayed unmatched. CDR3 in amino acids: CASNTGTGGTDTQYF. The CDR3 region has the DNA TGTGCCAGCAACACCGGGACAGGGGGCACAGATACGCAGTATTTT.

The chain links TRBV5-5 to TRBJ1-6; D not certain. V lost 0 bases and J 5 bases, leaving 12 bases between the germline ends. Germline CDR1 reads SGHKS; CDR2 reads YYEKEE (reference sequence). This CDR3 spans 16 amino acids. The CDR3 sequence is CASSLGPSNDNSPLHF. CDR3 bases: TGTGCCAGCAGCTTGGGTCCCAGTAACGATAATTCACCCCTCCACTTT.

This chain joins TRBV9 and TRBJ2-1; 7 nucleotides agree with TRBD1. Germline assignment: CDR1 SGDLS and CDR2 YYNGEE. The CDR3 length is 17 residues. V lost 0 bases, J lost 2 bases, and 8 bases stayed unmatched. CDR3 sequence: CASSVVVGQATYNEQFF. DNA of the CDR3: TGTGCCAGCAGCGTAGTAGTAGGACAGGCAACCTACAATGAGCAGTTCTTC.